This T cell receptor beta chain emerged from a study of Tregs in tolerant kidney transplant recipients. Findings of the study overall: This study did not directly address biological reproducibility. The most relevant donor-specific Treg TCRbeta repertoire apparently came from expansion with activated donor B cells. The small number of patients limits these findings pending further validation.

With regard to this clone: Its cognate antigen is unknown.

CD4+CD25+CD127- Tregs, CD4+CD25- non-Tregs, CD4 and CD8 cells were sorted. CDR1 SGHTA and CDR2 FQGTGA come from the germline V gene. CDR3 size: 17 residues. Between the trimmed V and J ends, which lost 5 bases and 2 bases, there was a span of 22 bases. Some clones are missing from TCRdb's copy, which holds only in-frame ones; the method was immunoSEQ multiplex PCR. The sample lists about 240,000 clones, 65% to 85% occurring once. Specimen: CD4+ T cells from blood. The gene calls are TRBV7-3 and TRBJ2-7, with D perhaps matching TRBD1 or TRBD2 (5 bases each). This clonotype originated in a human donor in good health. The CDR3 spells CASSPTSGPRGPYEQYF. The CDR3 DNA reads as TGTGCCAGCAGCCCAACCTCAGGACCTCGGGGCCCCTACGAGCAGTACTTC. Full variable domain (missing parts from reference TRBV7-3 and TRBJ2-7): GAGVSQTPSNKVTEKGKYVELRCDPISGHTALYWYRQSLGQGPEFLIYFQGTGAADDSGLPNDRFFAVRPEGSVSTLKIQRTERGDSAVYLCASSPTSGPRGPYEQYFGPGTRLTVT.